This TCR beta chain was observed in a study of cytomegalovirus exposure and HLA in healthy donors (dated by TCRdb to the late 2010s). For the wider study: A later analysis indicated that the 100 to 150 validation repertoires were generated on the platform also employed for the approximately 670 repertoires of the first cohort. The study aimed to test whether signatures of past pathogen exposure could be identified by cataloging public T cell receptors. In addition to the first cohort of approximately 670 subjects, a separate validation cohort of approximately 130 different subjects was used. To predict cytomegalovirus infection status, the study combined high-throughput TCR immunosequencing, statistical association of individual TCRs with disease status, and machine learning. The study at large found these results: A later analysis lacked HLA typing for the validation cohort, so it scored co-occurrence in that cohort across all 120 repertoires. Most TCR sequences were seen in very few donors, while some public TCRs were found in many individuals. In both the original and validation cohorts, the classifier was reported to diagnose cytomegalovirus status with high specificity and sensitivity. The study listed 150 to 200 TCR beta chains as associated with cytomegalovirus. In vitro tests confirmed that a few of the cytomegalovirus-associated TCR beta chains recognize cytomegalovirus antigens. In a later analysis, TCRs clustered in the first cohort were found to also tend to co-occur in the 120 validation repertoires, with approximately 94% of cluster scores above 0. It was suggested by the authors that the approach could potentially be generalized to other disease states and immunological phenotypes.

The donors belonged to the validation cohort of around 120 subjects, which was separate from the roughly 670-subject first cohort. A note on this clone: The antigen it recognizes is unknown. Base quality data are lacking; no much larger clone is found one base away.

From the cysteine through the phenylalanine, the CDR3 covers 14 amino acids. Here the CDR3 DNA is all that survives: 42 bases in frame from base 1. The germline V gene specifies SGHRS as CDR1 and YFSETQ as CDR2. Ends trimmed: V by 2 bases, J by 3 bases; bases unmatched to a gene: 2. The library was produced with the immunoSEQ multiplex PCR assay. Processing in the source paper ran as follows. A statistical classification framework was developed to diagnose cytomegalovirus status using the catalog of TCR beta chain sequences. Sourced from immuneACCESS, this table was stored by TCRdb with only in-frame sequences that have V and J called. A share of the clones is absent; for the studies checked, an unresolved V gene accounts for under half, and the remainder has no known explanation. The V and J calls and clone size come from that table; D and trimming were worked out from the DNA. The sample records some 170,000 clones, 80% to 90% of which are singletons. Approximately 1.5% of the sample is in the top ten clones.

Sequencing used PBMCs. Recombination linked TRBV5-1 to TRBJ1-3, and TRBD1 aligns with 7 junction nucleotides. The origin of this receptor is a woman aged 25 to 39 in good health and CMV-seronegative. Here is the DNA: TGCGCCAGCAGCTTAACAGGGGATGGAAACACCATATATTTT. This yields the protein CASSLTGDGNTIYF.